Below, one TCR beta chain is given with its context. No antigen is known for it. The entry originates in a study of cytotoxic CD8 clonotypes in ibrutinib-treated CLL. Study overall: Productive templates per sample averaged approximately 250,000; productive rearrangements, 80,000 to 95,000.

The data were produced by immunoSEQ multiplex PCR, yet TCRdb's version contains in-frame clones alone and is incomplete. The sample has about 200,000 clones; about 72% are singletons. Study-wide points: Relative to age-matched healthy donors, clonality at baseline was higher, and it tracked circulating CD8+ T-cell counts. Increased clonality at ibrutinib response gave way to a return toward baseline at progression.

About 2 micrograms of genomic DNA, which was extracted from cryopreserved PBMCs, served as the material used for the TCR beta libraries. Germline assignment: CDR1 SGHRS and CDR2 YFSETQ. There are 15 residues in the CDR3. Trimming left V 0 bases short and J 0 bases short, with 8 bases between. The sequencing here drew on PBMCs, taken after 24 months of ibrutinib treatment. The chain links TRBV5-1 to TRBJ2-3; D ambiguous. This receptor was obtained from a human donor with chronic lymphocytic leukemia. CDR3 DNA: TGCGCCAGCAGCTTGGTTCAATCTAGCACAGATACGCAGTATTTT. This codes for CASSLVQSSTDTQYF.